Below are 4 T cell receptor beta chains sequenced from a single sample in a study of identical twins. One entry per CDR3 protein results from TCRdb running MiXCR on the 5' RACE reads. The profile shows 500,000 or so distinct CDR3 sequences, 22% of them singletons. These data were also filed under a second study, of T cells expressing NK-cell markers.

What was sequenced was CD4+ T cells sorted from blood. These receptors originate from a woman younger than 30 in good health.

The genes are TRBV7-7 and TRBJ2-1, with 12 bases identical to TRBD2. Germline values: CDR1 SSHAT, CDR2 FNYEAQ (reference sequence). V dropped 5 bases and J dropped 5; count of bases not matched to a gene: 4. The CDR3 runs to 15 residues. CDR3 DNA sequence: TGTGCCAGCAGCCCCGGACTAGCGGGGAACAATGAGCAGTTCTTC. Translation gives CASSPGLAGNNEQFF.

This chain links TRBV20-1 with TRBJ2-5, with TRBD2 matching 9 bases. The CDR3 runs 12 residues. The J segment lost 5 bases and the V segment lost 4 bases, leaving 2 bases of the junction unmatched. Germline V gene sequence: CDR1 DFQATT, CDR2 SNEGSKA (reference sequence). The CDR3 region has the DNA TGCAGTGCTATAGCGGGAGCGGAGACCCAGTACTTC. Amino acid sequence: CSAIAGAETQYF.

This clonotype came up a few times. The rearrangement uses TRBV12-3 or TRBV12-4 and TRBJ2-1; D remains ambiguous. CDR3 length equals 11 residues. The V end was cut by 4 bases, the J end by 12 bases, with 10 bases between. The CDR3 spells CASSSRRVQFF. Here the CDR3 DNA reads TGTGCCAGCAGTTCCCGTAGGGTGCAGTTCTTC.

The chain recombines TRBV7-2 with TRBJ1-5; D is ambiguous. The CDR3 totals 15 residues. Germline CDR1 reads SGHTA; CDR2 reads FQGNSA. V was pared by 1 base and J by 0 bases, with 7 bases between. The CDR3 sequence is CASSLVLYSNQPQHF. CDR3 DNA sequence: TGTGCCAGCAGCTTAGTCCTTTATAGCAATCAGCCCCAGCATTTT.